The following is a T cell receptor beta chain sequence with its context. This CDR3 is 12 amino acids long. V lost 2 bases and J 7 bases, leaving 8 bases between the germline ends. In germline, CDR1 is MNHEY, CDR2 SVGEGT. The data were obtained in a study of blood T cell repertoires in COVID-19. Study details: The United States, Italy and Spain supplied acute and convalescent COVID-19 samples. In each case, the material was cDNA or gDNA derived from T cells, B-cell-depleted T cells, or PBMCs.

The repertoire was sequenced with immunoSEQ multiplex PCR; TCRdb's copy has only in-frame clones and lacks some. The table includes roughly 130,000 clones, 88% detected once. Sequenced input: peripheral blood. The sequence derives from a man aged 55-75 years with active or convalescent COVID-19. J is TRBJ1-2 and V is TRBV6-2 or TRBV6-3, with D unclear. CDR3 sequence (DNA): TGTGCCAGCAGTTACCGCGGTAGTGGCTACACCTTC. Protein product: CASSYRGSGYTF.